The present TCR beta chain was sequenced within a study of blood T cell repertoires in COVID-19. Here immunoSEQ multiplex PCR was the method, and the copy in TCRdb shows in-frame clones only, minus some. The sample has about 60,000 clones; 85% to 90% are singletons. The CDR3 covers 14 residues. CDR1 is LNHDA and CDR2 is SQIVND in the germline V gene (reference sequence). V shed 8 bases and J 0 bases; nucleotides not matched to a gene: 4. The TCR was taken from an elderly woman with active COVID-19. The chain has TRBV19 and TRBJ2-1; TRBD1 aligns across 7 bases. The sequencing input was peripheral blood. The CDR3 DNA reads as TGTGCCAGTTCCGACAGGGTCTCCTACAATGAGCAGTTCTTC. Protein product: CASSDRVSYNEQFF.